This T cell receptor beta chain was found in a study of blood T cells in healthy people across ages. Study-level findings and limits: Roughly linearly, TCR beta diversity per million T cells fell as age increased. Across samples, TCR beta diversity tracked strongly with naive T cell percentage.

This clonotype appeared a few times. Antigen specificity is unknown. The use of a sample-barcoded 5' primer and a J-beta primer mix characterized a second PCR of about 6 to 12 cycles. The authors tagged each cDNA molecule using a template-switch adaptor with 12 random nucleotides. Using its own MiXCR run on the 5' RACE reads, TCRdb lists one record per CDR3 protein. The table lists about 970,000 distinct CDR3 sequences, 51% of them singletons. The V end was cut by 7 bases, the J end by 4 bases, with 18 bases between. The CDR3 length is 15 residues. The V gene's germline CDR1 is SGHRS and CDR2 YFSETQ. The sequencing input was blood. The chain links TRBV5-1 to TRBJ2-1; TRBD2 is a possible D gene (6 bases). This clonotype originated in a woman aged 55-70 years in good health. Here the CDR3 DNA reads TGCGCCAGCGGCGGGGACGTGCGAGCATACAATGAGCAGTTCTTC. Residues: CASGGDVRAYNEQFF.